Below, 32 T cell receptor beta chains from the same sample are listed, as sequenced in a study of blood T cell repertoires in COVID-19. Measured with immunoSEQ multiplex PCR; TCRdb has only the in-frame clones, and not every one. Of approximately 70,000 clones in the sample, approximately 90% were seen once. Sequenced input: peripheral blood. The receptors stem from a woman aged 55-69 years with active COVID-19.

This chain uses TRBV18 with TRBJ2-7, with TRBD2 identical over 7 bases. The CDR3 runs to 14 residues. CDR1 is KGHSH, CDR2 LQKENI, per germline. Trimming took 2 bases from V and 3 from J; bases not matched to a gene: 4. CDR3 sequence: CASSPGQRGYEQYF. The CDR3 DNA reads TGTGCCAGCTCACCAGGCCAGCGGGGCTACGAGCAGTACTTC. The variable domain in full, with the rest retrieved from reference TRBV18 and TRBJ2-7, is NAGVMQNPRHLVRRRGQEARLRCSPMKGHSHVYWYRQLPEEGLKFMVYLQKENIIDESGMPKERFSAEFPKEGPSILRIQQVVRGDSAAYFCASSPGQRGYEQYFGPGTRLTVT.

This clone came up a few times. This chain connects TRBV28 to TRBJ2-1; 11 bases are shared with TRBD2. The CDR3 loop spans 16 amino acids. Trimming at V came to 2 bases and at J to 1 base, leaving 1 base not matched to a gene. Per germline, CDR1 MDHEN and CDR2 SYDVKM. The CDR3 loop reads CASSLTSGSSYNEQFF. DNA of the CDR3: TGTGCCAGCAGTTTAACTAGCGGGAGTTCCTACAATGAGCAGTTCTTC.

The chain uses TRBV5-1 and TRBJ2-1, with 7 bases that match TRBD2. The CDR3 spans 13 residues. Per germline, CDR1 SGHRS and CDR2 YFSETQ. After removal of 5 bases from V and 4 bases from J, the junction contained 3 bases not matched to a gene. The CDR3 DNA follows: TGCGCCAGCAGGGTTAGCGGGTACAATGAGCAGTTCTTC. Translated: CASRVSGYNEQFF.

The chain has TRBV11-2 and TRBJ2-3, with no clear D. Trimming cost V 1 base and J 5 bases, with 4 bases left between them. Germline values: CDR1 SGHAT, CDR2 FQNNGV. The length of the CDR3 is 12 residues. The CDR3 here is CASSLGVDTQYF. CDR3 nucleotides: TGTGCCAGCAGCTTAGGAGTAGATACGCAGTATTTT.

The gene calls are TRBV28 and TRBJ2-7, with 8 bases aligning to TRBD1. This CDR3 contains 15 residues. V shed 3 bases and J 4 bases; nucleotides not matched to a gene: 8. CDR1 MDHEN and CDR2 SYDVKM come from the germline V gene. CDR3 sequence: CASSLTGAIEYEQYF. The CDR3 region has the DNA TGTGCCAGCAGTTTGACAGGGGCCATCGAGTACGAGCAGTACTTC.

This chain connects TRBV19 to TRBJ1-6; D ambiguous. Germline CDR1 is LNHDA and CDR2 is SQIVND (reference sequence). CDR3 size: 14 residues. V lost 7 bases, J lost 14 bases, and 21 bases lay in between. The CDR3 spells CASNRGEGSSTLHF. The CDR3 nucleotides are TGTGCCAGTAACCGCGGGGAGGGATCGTCCACCCTCCACTTT. Full variable domain (remainder filled in from reference TRBV19 and TRBJ1-6): DGGITQSPKYLFRKEGQNVTLSCEQNLNHDAMYWYRQDPGQGLRLIYYSQIVNDFQKGDIAEGYSVSREKKESFPLTVTSAQKNPTAFYLCASNRGEGSSTLHFGNGTRLTVT.

This chain joins TRBV18 and TRBJ2-1; the match to TRBD2 covers 10 bases. The CDR3 loop spans 14 amino acids. V shed 3 bases and J 9 bases; nucleotides not matched to a gene: 5. The germline V gene has CDR1 KGHSH and CDR2 LQKENI. In DNA, the CDR3 is TGTGCCAGCTCACCGAGCGGGAGGGCCCTTGAGCAGTTCTTC. Translating gives CASSPSGRALEQFF.

The rearrangement uses TRBV2 and TRBJ2-2, with 11 bases identical to TRBD2. The CDR3 is 17 residues long. The J segment lost 4 bases and the V segment lost 4 bases, leaving 8 bases of the junction unmatched. Germline CDR1 and CDR2: SNHLY and FYNNEI. The CDR3 DNA sequence: TGTGCCAGCAGTGCCATTAGCGGGAGGGTAGGCACCGGGGAGCTGTTTTTT. Its protein product is CASSAISGRVGTGELFF.

This sequence joins TRBV27 and TRBJ1-2; possibly TRBD1 for D (5 bases). The CDR3 sequence is 13 residues long. Germline V gene sequence: CDR1 MNHEY, CDR2 SMNVEV (reference sequence). V shed 7 bases and J shed 6 bases, with 15 bases lying between them. The CDR3 here is CASKIGQGHGYTF. The CDR3, as DNA: TGTGCCAGCAAAATCGGGCAGGGTCATGGCTACACCTTC.

The chain employs TRBV20-1 and TRBJ1-5, with D hard to call. The V gene lost 3 bases and the J gene lost 7 bases, with 13 bases spanning the gap. Germline lookup yields CDR1 DFQATT and CDR2 SNEGSKA (reference sequence). The CDR3 is made up of 13 amino acids. The CDR3: CSASLGREQPQHF. The CDR3 DNA reads as TGCAGTGCTAGTTTAGGGCGGGAGCAGCCCCAGCATTTT.

The CDR3 region is CASSPDTGVGTEAFF. CDR3 sequence (DNA): TGCGCCAGCAGCCCAGATACAGGGGTCGGCACTGAAGCTTTCTTT. The rearrangement links TRBV5-1 to TRBJ1-1; 7 positions match TRBD1. Germline values: CDR1 SGHRS, CDR2 YFSETQ. V was clipped by 4 bases and J by 4 bases; unmatched bases: 10. This CDR3 spans 15 amino acids.

The chain uses TRBV19 and TRBJ2-1; the match to TRBD2 covers 14 bases. Looked up from germline, CDR1 is LNHDA and CDR2 is SQIVND (reference sequence). Trimming removed 3 bases from V and 15 bases from J; junction bases left unmatched: 25. The CDR3 length is 20 residues. DNA for the CDR3: TGTGCCAGTAGTATCTCTAGTCTGGTCTCCGGACTAGCGGGAGGAGTGGTGAGGTTCTTC. Residues: CASSISSLVSGLAGGVVRFF.

V usage is TRBV27 and J usage is TRBJ2-1; D remains ambiguous. This CDR3 region has 14 residues. Germline V gives CDR1 MNHEY, CDR2 SMNVEV (reference sequence). The V and J ends lost 4 bases and 6 bases respectively, with 13 bases between them. The CDR3 loop is CASSSFPASNEQFF. DNA for the CDR3: TGTGCCAGCAGTTCATTCCCTGCGTCCAATGAGCAGTTCTTC.

The chain employs TRBV6-5 and TRBJ1-1; D ambiguous. The CDR3 totals 12 residues. Germline V gives CDR1 MNHEY, CDR2 SVGAGI. Trimming stripped 9 bases from V and 4 bases from J, with 12 bases between. The CDR3 nucleotides read TGTGCCAGTCGTAACGGTCGCACTGAAGCTTTCTTT. It specifies CASRNGRTEAFF.

This rearrangement joins TRBV28 to TRBJ1-2; the D gene is possibly TRBD1 (6 bases). Trimming took off 10 bases at V and 8 bases at J, with 20 bases between the two ends. From germline, CDR1 is MDHEN and CDR2 SYDVKM. This CDR3 has 13 amino acids. The CDR3 loop reads CAILSRGSGGYTF. The CDR3 nucleotides read TGTGCCATCCTGAGCAGGGGATCCGGGGGCTACACCTTC.

The chain links TRBV19 to TRBJ2-7; tentatively, D is TRBD1 (6 bases). This CDR3 contains 13 residues. The V and J ends lost 6 bases and 2 bases respectively, with 11 bases between them. The V gene's germline CDR1 is LNHDA and CDR2 SQIVND (reference sequence). CDR3 DNA: TGTGCCAGTAGAATGACAGGAACCTACGAGCAGTACTTC. This translates into CASRMTGTYEQYF.

This chain joins TRBV5-1 and TRBJ1-3; unclear D gene. Germline CDR1 is SGHRS and CDR2 is YFSETQ. The V and J ends lost 0 bases and 4 bases respectively, with 11 bases between them. The CDR3 is 15 amino acids. CDR3 nucleotide sequence: TGCGCCAGCAGCTTGGCCGGTGCCGAGGGAAACACCATATATTTT. Translated: CASSLAGAEGNTIYF.

The chain uses TRBV19 and TRBJ1-1; TRBD1 agrees at 9 bases. Germline V gene sequence: CDR1 LNHDA, CDR2 SQIVND (reference sequence). The CDR3 length is 15 residues. Unmatched junction bases numbered 7, after V lost 3 bases and J lost 5 bases. This CDR3 reads CASSIGGTGPTEAFF. For the CDR3, the DNA is TGTGCCAGTAGTATCGGGGGGACAGGGCCAACTGAAGCTTTCTTT. The variable domain in full, with the rest retrieved from reference TRBV19 and TRBJ1-1, is DGGITQSPKYLFRKEGQNVTLSCEQNLNHDAMYWYRQDPGQGLRLIYYSQIVNDFQKGDIAEGYSVSREKKESFPLTVTSAQKNPTAFYLCASSIGGTGPTEAFFGQGTRLTVV.

The DNA of the CDR3 is TGTGCCAGCACGCGCTTCGGCGGGAGGAACGAGCAGTTCTTC. Its protein product is CASTRFGGRNEQFF. The chain carries TRBV7-2 and TRBJ2-1; 8 bases align to TRBD2. The CDR3 sequence is 14 residues long. The V segment lost 7 bases and the J segment 10 bases; nucleotides outside the gene matches: 12. Per the germline V gene, CDR1 is SGHTA and CDR2 is FQGNSA.

The chain joins TRBV5-1 to TRBJ2-2, with 12 bases aligning to TRBD1. This CDR3 contains 15 residues. From germline, CDR1 is SGHRS and CDR2 YFSETQ. The J segment lost 7 bases and the V segment lost 4 bases, leaving 5 bases of the junction unmatched. The CDR3 is CASSRRDRGLGELFF. The CDR3 DNA reads as TGCGCCAGCAGCCGCCGGGACAGGGGGCTCGGGGAGCTGTTTTTT.

A few counts support this clone. The chain uses TRBV6-5 and TRBJ2-2; TRBD1 is a possible D gene (6 bases). Germline-derived CDR1 and CDR2 are MNHEY and SVGAGI. This CDR3 is 13 amino acids long. The V end was cut by 9 bases, the J end by 1 base, with 9 bases between. The CDR3 protein is CASRDKNTGELFF. In DNA form, the CDR3 reads TGTGCCAGTAGGGACAAGAACACCGGGGAGCTGTTTTTT.

This chain connects TRBV5-1 to TRBJ2-7; the D gene is possibly TRBD1 (6 bases). CDR3 length equals 15 residues. The V and J ends lost 2 bases and 0 bases respectively, with 12 bases between them. CDR1 and CDR2 from the germline V gene are SGHRS and YFSETQ. The CDR3 bases are TGCGCCAGCAGCTTCTCCGGGACAAACTCCTACGAGCAGTACTTC. It is translated as CASSFSGTNSYEQYF.

This clone was counted once. The chain carries TRBV23-1 and TRBJ2-1; unclear D gene. TRBV23-1 is noted as an ORF with a role that remains uncertain. The CDR3 is 17 residues long. V lost 4 bases and J 4 bases, leaving 20 bases between the germline ends. The CDR3 nucleotides read TGCGCCAGCAGTCCAGTTTTACCGGGTGAGCCTTACAATGAGCAGTTCTTC. It translates to CASSPVLPGEPYNEQFF.

The chain is built from TRBV6-5 and TRBJ2-1; 8 bases fit TRBD2. Germline V gives CDR1 MNHEY, CDR2 SVGAGI. CDR3 length: 14 amino acids. V lost 4 bases to trimming and J lost 7 bases; unmatched junction nucleotides: 6. CDR3 coding DNA: TGTGCCAGCAGTTCTAGCGGGTGGGTTAATGAGCAGTTCTTC. The encoded protein is CASSSSGWVNEQFF.

CDR3 residues: CASSTPGTGRQPQHF. CDR3 nucleotide sequence: TGTGCCAGCAGTACACCCGGGACAGGCCGTCAGCCCCAGCATTTT. The chain employs TRBV28 and TRBJ1-5; 8 bases are a match to TRBD1. The germline gives CDR1 MDHEN, CDR2 SYDVKM. V dropped 5 bases and J dropped 6; count of bases not matched to a gene: 9. The CDR3 is 15 residues long.

Details on this clone: Mismatch with germline at one junction end may stem from a read error. The V and J genes are TRBV28 and TRBJ2-1; 11 bases agree with TRBD2. Germline CDR1 MDHEN, CDR2 SYDVKM. The CDR3 runs to 13 residues. The CDR3 bases are TGTGCCAGCAGTTTACTTAAGACTAGCGGGAAAATCTTC. Translation gives CASSLLKTSGKIF.

This rearrangement joins TRBV2 to TRBJ1-6; 8 bases are a match to TRBD1. Trimming cost V 6 bases and J 10 bases; bases outside gene matches: 11. This CDR3 is 15 amino acids long. Per the germline V gene, CDR1 is SNHLY and CDR2 is FYNNEI. CDR3 DNA: TGTGCCAGCAGGGAGGACAGGGAAGGTGGCTCACCCCTCCACTTT. It is translated as CASREDREGGSPLHF.

V usage is TRBV25-1 and J usage is TRBJ2-7; a possible D gene is TRBD1 (6 bases). The V and J ends lost 7 bases and 0 bases respectively, with 10 bases between them. CDR1 and CDR2 from the germline V gene are MGHDK and SYGVNS. The CDR3 extends over 13 amino acids. The CDR3 DNA follows: TGTGCCAGCAAGGGGGTTGGCTCCTACGAGCAGTACTTC. It is translated as CASKGVGSYEQYF.

This sequence joins TRBV18 and TRBJ1-1, with 10 bases lining up with TRBD1. V was pared by 3 bases and J by 4 bases, with 5 bases of the junction left unmatched. This CDR3 spans 15 amino acids. Germline V gene lookup returns CDR1 KGHSH and CDR2 LQKENI. The CDR3 bases are TGTGCCAGCTCACCGGACAGGGGGACGGGCACTGAAGCTTTCTTT. Translation gives CASSPDRGTGTEAFF.

The chain has TRBV4-1 and TRBJ1-5, with D possibly being TRBD1 (6 bases). Trimming took off 4 bases at V and 3 bases at J, with 10 bases between the two ends. The CDR3 length is 14 residues. Germline CDR1 MGHRA, CDR2 YSYEKL. The CDR3 region is CASSPGGINQPQHF. The CDR3 DNA sequence: TGCGCCAGCAGCCCGGGGGGCATCAATCAGCCCCAGCATTTT.

This clone was seen a single time. This chain links TRBV16 with TRBJ2-1; 9 nucleotides agree with TRBD2. In germline, CDR1 is KGHSY, CDR2 FQNENV. CDR3 length: 15 amino acids. V dropped 2 bases and J dropped 7; count of bases not matched to a gene: 6. The CDR3 here is CASSQDLAGKNEQFF. CDR3 nucleotide sequence: TGTGCCAGCAGCCAAGATCTAGCGGGGAAGAATGAGCAGTTCTTC.

The chain combines TRBV29-1 with TRBJ2-1; TRBD2 aligns across 11 bases. With 0 bases clipped from V and 9 bases from J, the junction kept 10 bases outside the gene matches. The germline V gene has CDR1 SQVTM and CDR2 ANQGSEA. The CDR3 consists of 16 residues. Here the CDR3 reads CSVEDRASGRISEQFF. In DNA form, the CDR3 reads TGCAGCGTTGAAGATCGGGCTAGCGGGAGGATCTCTGAGCAGTTCTTC.